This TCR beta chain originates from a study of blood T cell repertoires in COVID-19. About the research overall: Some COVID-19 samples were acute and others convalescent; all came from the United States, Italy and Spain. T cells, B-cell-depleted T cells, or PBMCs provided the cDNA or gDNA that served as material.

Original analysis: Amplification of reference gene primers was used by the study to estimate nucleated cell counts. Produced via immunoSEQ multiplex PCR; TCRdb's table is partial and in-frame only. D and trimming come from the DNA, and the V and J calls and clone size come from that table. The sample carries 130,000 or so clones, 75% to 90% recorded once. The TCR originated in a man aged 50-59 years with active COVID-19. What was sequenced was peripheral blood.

CDR3 residues: CATGPSGAASTDTQYF. In DNA form, the CDR3 reads TGTGCCACCGGACCAAGCGGGGCAGCGAGCACAGATACGCAGTATTTT. V usage is TRBV15 and J usage is TRBJ2-3; 7 bases match TRBD2. Trimming cost V 8 bases and J 0 bases; bases outside gene matches: 11. This CDR3 region has 16 residues. Germline CDR1 is LNHNV and CDR2 is YYDKDF (reference sequence).